Each of the 20 T cell receptor beta chains below was sequenced from the same sample in a study of vaccination effects on CD4 cells after COVID-19. Sequencing in the ViraFEST assay came after antigen-specific CD4+ T cells had been expanded with viral peptide pools, which were used to stimulate PBMC. Having been cultured for roughly 11 days, the cells underwent CD4+ T cell isolation. The person's infection with SARS-CoV-2, confirmed by PCR, took place between March and December 2020. These TCRs are of unknown antigen specificity. Using immunoSEQ multiplex PCR, the repertoire was profiled, and TCRdb retains in-frame clones only, with some absent. The sample yields around 37,000 clones, around 67% seen once. The sample in question was CD4+ T cells from PBMCs cultured with a peptide pool, obtained before COVID-19 vaccination. The receptor source for this set is a human donor who had a prior SARS-CoV-2 infection.

The CDR3 DNA sequence: TGCGCCAGCAGCTCGGAGATAGGGTCAGATACGCAGTATTTT. This translates into CASSSEIGSDTQYF. The genes are TRBV5-1 and TRBJ2-3; D unclear. Trimming cost V 3 bases and J 4 bases, with 12 bases left between them. The germline CDR1 and CDR2 sequences are SGHRS and YFSETQ. The CDR3 covers 14 residues.

There are a few counts of this clone. The J gene is TRBJ2-3, the V gene TRBV5-1; D is undetermined. Germline V gene sequence: CDR1 SGHRS, CDR2 YFSETQ. V lost 0 bases, J lost 0 bases, and 5 bases lay in between. The CDR3 extends over 14 amino acids. The CDR3 loop reads CASSLGGSTDTQYF. CDR3 coding DNA: TGCGCCAGCAGCTTGGGTGGTAGCACAGATACGCAGTATTTT.

This chain links TRBV11-3 with TRBJ2-1; 10 bases map to TRBD2. This CDR3 is 15 amino acids long. Germline CDR1 SGHNT, CDR2 YENEEA. The J segment lost 4 bases and the V segment lost 5 bases, leaving 5 bases of the junction unmatched. CDR3 nucleotide sequence: TGTGCCAGCAGCGGACGGACTAGCGGTTACAATGAGCAGTTCTTC. Translating it yields CASSGRTSGYNEQFF.

This chain connects TRBV5-1 to TRBJ2-6; tentatively, D is TRBD1 or TRBD2 (6 bases each). This CDR3 is 16 amino acids long. Germline V CDR1 and CDR2: SGHRS, YFSETQ. Deletions cut 4 bases from V and 0 bases from J, with 11 bases between. CDR3 DNA: TGCGCCAGCAGCCCCGGGGGCCCCTCTGGGGCCAACGTCCTGACTTTC. Translated: CASSPGGPSGANVLTF.

The CDR3 coding sequence is TGTGCCAGCAGTTACGCTTTCGCGGGAGGATTCTACGAGCAGTACTTC. This gives the protein CASSYAFAGGFYEQYF. The chain joins TRBV6-5 to TRBJ2-7; TRBD2 matches 8 bases. The CDR3 runs 16 residues. J was trimmed by 3 bases and V by 2 bases; bases with no gene match: 9. Germline assignment: CDR1 MNHEY and CDR2 SVGAGI.

The gene calls are TRBV5-1 and TRBJ2-7; possible D gene TRBD1, 5 bases. CDR1 SGHRS and CDR2 YFSETQ come from the germline V gene. CDR3 size: 13 residues. With 0 bases removed from V and 6 bases from J, the gap between germline ends came to 10 bases. CDR3 residues: CASSLDRFGEQYF. The CDR3 DNA sequence: TGCGCCAGCAGCTTGGACAGGTTCGGCGAGCAGTACTTC.

The chain has TRBV29-1 and TRBJ2-1; no clear D. CDR3 length: 13 residues. Germline V gene lookup returns CDR1 SQVTM and CDR2 ANQGSEA. V lost 5 bases to trimming and J lost 0 bases, with 8 bases between them. CDR3 DNA: TGCAGCGTTCAAACCTTCTCCTACAATGAGCAGTTCTTC. It encodes CSVQTFSYNEQFF.

CDR3 sequence (DNA): TGTGCCAGCAGCTTAATCGCTTCGGGGGAGCTGTTTTTT. Its protein is CASSLIASGELFF. The chain joins TRBV7-9 to TRBJ2-2; D gene unclear. V lost 2 bases and J lost 8, with 9 bases in between. The CDR3 loop spans 13 amino acids. CDR1 and CDR2 from the germline V gene are SEHNR and FQNEAQ (reference sequence). Full variable domain (remainder filled in from reference TRBV7-9 and TRBJ2-2): DTGVSQNPRHKITKRGQNVTFRCDPISEHNRLYWYRQTLGQGPEFLTYFQNEAQLEKSRLLSDRFSAERPKGSFSTLEIQRTEQGDSAMYLCASSLIASGELFFGEGSRLTVL.

The gene calls are TRBV11-2 and TRBJ1-5; no definite D call. The germline CDR1 and CDR2 sequences are SGHAT and FQNNGV. V was clipped by 1 base and J by 1 base, with 8 bases between them. The CDR3 has 15 amino acids. CDR3 region: CASSLAPGSNQPQHF. The CDR3 bases are TGTGCCAGCAGCTTAGCCCCCGGGAGCAATCAGCCCCAGCATTTT. The full variable domain, its missing parts supplied by reference TRBV11-2 and TRBJ1-5, is EAGVAQSPRYKIIEKRQSVAFWCNPISGHATLYWYQQILGQGPKLLIQFQNNGVVDDSQLPKDRFSAERLKGVDSTLKIQPAKLEDSAVYLCASSLAPGSNQPQHFGDGTRLSIL.

J is TRBJ2-2 and V is TRBV2; D tentatively fits TRBD1 or TRBD2 (6 bases each). CDR3 size: 14 residues. Germline V gene lookup returns CDR1 SNHLY and CDR2 FYNNEI. Deletions cut 7 bases from V and 5 bases from J, with 14 bases between. CDR3 coding DNA: TGTGCCAGCACAATTAAGGGGGGTACCGGGGAGCTGTTTTTT. Protein sequence: CASTIKGGTGELFF.

This chain connects TRBV7-3 to TRBJ2-3; weak D call: TRBD2 (6 bases). The germline V and J ends were trimmed by 3 bases and 2 bases, with 9 bases remaining between them. CDR1 and CDR2 (germline): SGHTA, FQGTGA. The CDR3 contains 14 residues. The CDR3 DNA reads as TGTGCCAGCAGCTTTAGCGGTTACACAGATACGCAGTATTTT. It codes for CASSFSGYTDTQYF.

This clone was observed a handful of times. The chain recombines TRBV19 with TRBJ2-3; a possible D gene is TRBD2 (5 bases). Trimming took off 6 bases at V and 0 bases at J, with 10 bases between the two ends. The CDR3 runs to 14 residues. The germline CDR1 and CDR2 sequences are LNHDA and SQIVND (reference sequence). The CDR3 DNA is TGTGCCAGTAGAAGGAGAGGGAGCACAGATACGCAGTATTTT. This sequence encodes CASRRRGSTDTQYF.

This chain connects TRBV30 to TRBJ1-6, with D maybe TRBD1 (5 bases). CDR1 and CDR2 from the germline V gene are GTSNPN and SVGIG (reference sequence). V lost 1 base and J lost 0, with 7 bases in between. The CDR3 is 15 residues long. In nucleotides, the CDR3 is TGTGCCTGGAGTGAGGGGAGCTCCTATAATTCACCCCTCCACTTT. Translated, it gives CAWSEGSSYNSPLHF.

This clone has a handful of counts. The chain is built from TRBV7-9 and TRBJ2-5, with 13 bases that match TRBD2. Trimming removed 5 bases from V and 7 bases from J; junction bases left unmatched: 13. The CDR3 totals 17 residues. Germline V CDR1 and CDR2: SEHNR, FQNEAQ (reference sequence). The CDR3, as DNA: TGTGCCAGCAGCCCAAAATTTGGGACTAGCGGGGTTGGGACCCAGTACTTC. Translated: CASSPKFGTSGVGTQYF.

The V call is TRBV6-5, the J call TRBJ2-7, with D unclear. CDR1 and CDR2 (germline): MNHEY, SVGAGI. The germline V and J ends were trimmed by 10 bases and 2 bases, with 6 bases remaining between them. The CDR3 runs 10 residues. The DNA for the CDR3 is TGTGCCACGAACCCCTACGAGCAGTACTTC. Amino acids: CATNPYEQYF.

This chain links TRBV5-1 with TRBJ2-1; no firm D call. Deletions cut 0 bases from V and 1 base from J, with 8 bases between. The CDR3 has 15 amino acids. Germline loops: CDR1 SGHRS, CDR2 YFSETQ. CDR3 loop: CASSLGINSYNEQFF. CDR3 coding DNA: TGCGCCAGCAGCTTGGGGATCAATTCCTACAATGAGCAGTTCTTC.

V and J are TRBV5-1 and TRBJ2-7, with TRBD2 identical over 7 bases. From germline, CDR1 is SGHRS and CDR2 YFSETQ. CDR3 length: 15 amino acids. Trimming took 7 bases from V and 3 from J; bases not matched to a gene: 13. Written as DNA, the CDR3 is TGCGCCAGCGTGCGTGACTCGGGAGGTAACTACGAGCAGTACTTC. Amino acids: CASVRDSGGNYEQYF.

This clone was observed a few times. The chain links TRBV6-2 or TRBV6-3 to TRBJ1-2; no firm D call. This CDR3 contains 14 residues. Trimming removed 3 bases at V and 8 bases at J, with 16 bases between. Germline V lookup: CDR1 MNHEY, CDR2 SVGEGT. The CDR3 spells CASSYRGNNGGYTF. The CDR3 nucleotides are TGTGCCAGCAGTTATAGAGGGAATAACGGCGGCTACACCTTC.

This CDR3 reads CASSPPRTGISIRSYEQYF. In DNA, the CDR3 is TGCGCCAGCAGCCCACCCCGGACAGGGATAAGTATAAGATCCTACGAGCAGTACTTC. The rearrangement links TRBV5-1 to TRBJ2-7, with TRBD1 identical over 8 bases. V lost 4 bases and J lost 1; bases outside the gene matches: 19. Looked up from germline, CDR1 is SGHRS and CDR2 is YFSETQ. The CDR3 contains 19 residues.

The chain uses TRBV20-1 and TRBJ1-3; the D is unclear. CDR1 and CDR2 from the germline V gene are DFQATT and SNEGSKA (reference sequence). Trimming left V 3 bases short and J 1 base short, with 10 bases between. This CDR3 comprises 14 residues. The CDR3 DNA is TGCAGTGCTAGTCCCGGGTCATCTGGAAACACCATATATTTT. The encoded protein is CSASPGSSGNTIYF.